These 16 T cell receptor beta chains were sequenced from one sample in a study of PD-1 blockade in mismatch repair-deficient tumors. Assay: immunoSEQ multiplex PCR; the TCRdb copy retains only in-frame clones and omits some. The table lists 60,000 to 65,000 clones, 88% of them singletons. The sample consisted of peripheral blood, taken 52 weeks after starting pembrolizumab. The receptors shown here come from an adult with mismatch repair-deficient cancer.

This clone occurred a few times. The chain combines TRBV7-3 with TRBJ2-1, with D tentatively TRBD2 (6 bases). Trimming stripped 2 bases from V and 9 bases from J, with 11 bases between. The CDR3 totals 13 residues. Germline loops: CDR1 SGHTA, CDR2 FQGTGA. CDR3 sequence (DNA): TGTGCCAGCAGCTTAGGAGGGGAGAGTGAGCAGTTCTTC. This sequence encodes CASSLGGESEQFF. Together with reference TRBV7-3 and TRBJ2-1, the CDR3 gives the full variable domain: GAGVSQTPSNKVTEKGKYVELRCDPISGHTALYWYRQSLGQGPEFLIYFQGTGAADDSGLPNDRFFAVRPEGSVSTLKIQRTERGDSAVYLCASSLGGESEQFFGPGTRLTVL.

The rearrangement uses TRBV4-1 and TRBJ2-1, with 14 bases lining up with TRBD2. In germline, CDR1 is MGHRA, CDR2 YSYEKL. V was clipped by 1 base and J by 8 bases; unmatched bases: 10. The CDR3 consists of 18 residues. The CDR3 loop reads CASSQGGLAGDRRDEQFF. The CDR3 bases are TGCGCCAGCAGCCAAGGGGGACTAGCGGGAGATAGGAGGGATGAGCAGTTCTTC.

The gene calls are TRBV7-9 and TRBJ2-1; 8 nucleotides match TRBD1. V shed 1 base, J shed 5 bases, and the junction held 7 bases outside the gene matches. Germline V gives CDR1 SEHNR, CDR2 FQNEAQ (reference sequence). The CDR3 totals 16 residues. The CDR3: CASSLGSRGQHNEQFF. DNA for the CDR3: TGTGCCAGCAGCTTAGGATCCAGGGGGCAGCACAATGAGCAGTTCTTC.

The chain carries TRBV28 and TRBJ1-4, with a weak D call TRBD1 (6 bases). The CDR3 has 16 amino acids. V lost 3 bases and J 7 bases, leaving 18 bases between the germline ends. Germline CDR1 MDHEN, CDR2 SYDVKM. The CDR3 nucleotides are TGTGCCAGCAGTTTGAATCCCAGGGGCCACGGTGAAAAACTGTTTTTT. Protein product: CASSLNPRGHGEKLFF.

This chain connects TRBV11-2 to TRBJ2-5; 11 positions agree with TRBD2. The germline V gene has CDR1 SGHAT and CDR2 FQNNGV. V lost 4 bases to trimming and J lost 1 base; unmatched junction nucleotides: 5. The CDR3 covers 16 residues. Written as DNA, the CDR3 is TGTGCCAGCAGCTCCGGGACTAGCGGTACCCAAGAGACCCAGTACTTC. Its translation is CASSSGTSGTQETQYF. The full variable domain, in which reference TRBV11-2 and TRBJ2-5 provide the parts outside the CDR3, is EAGVAQSPRYKIIEKRQSVAFWCNPISGHATLYWYQQILGQGPKLLIQFQNNGVVDDSQLPKDRFSAERLKGVDSTLKIQPAKLEDSAVYLCASSSGTSGTQETQYFGPGTRLLVL.

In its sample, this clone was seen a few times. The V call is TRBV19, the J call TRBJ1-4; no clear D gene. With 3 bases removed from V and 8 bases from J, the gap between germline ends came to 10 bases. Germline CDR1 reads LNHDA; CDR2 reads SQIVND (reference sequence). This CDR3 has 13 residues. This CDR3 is CASSIPQEEKLFF. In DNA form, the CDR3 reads TGTGCCAGTAGTATCCCCCAGGAAGAAAAACTGTTTTTT.

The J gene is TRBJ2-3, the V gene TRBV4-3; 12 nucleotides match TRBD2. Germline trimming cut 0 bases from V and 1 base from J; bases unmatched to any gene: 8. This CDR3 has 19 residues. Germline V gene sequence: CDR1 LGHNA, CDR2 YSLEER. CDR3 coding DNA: TGCGCCAGCAGCCAAGATTTTGAGACTAGCGGGAGAGGCACAGATACGCAGTATTTT. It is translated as CASSQDFETSGRGTDTQYF.

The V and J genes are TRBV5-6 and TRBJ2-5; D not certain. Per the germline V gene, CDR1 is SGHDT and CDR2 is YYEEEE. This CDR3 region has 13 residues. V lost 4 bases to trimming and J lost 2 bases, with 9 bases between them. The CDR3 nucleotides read TGTGCCAGCAGCGCCCTAGGGCAAGAGACCCAGTACTTC. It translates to CASSALGQETQYF.

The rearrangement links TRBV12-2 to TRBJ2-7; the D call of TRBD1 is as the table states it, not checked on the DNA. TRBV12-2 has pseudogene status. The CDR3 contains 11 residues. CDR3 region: CASRWTYEQYF. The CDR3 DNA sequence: TGTGCAAGTCGCTGGACATACGAGCAGTACTTC.

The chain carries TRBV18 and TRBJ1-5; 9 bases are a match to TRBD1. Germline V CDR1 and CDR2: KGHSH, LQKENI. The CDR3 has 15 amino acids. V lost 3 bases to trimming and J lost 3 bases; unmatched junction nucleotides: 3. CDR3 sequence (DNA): TGTGCCAGCTCACCCCGGACAGGGGACAATCAGCCCCAGCATTTT. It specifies CASSPRTGDNQPQHF.

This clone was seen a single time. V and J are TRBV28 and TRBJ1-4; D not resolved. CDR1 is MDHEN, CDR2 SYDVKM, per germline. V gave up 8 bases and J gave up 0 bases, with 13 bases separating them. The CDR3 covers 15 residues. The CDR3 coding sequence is TGTGCCAGCGCCACGAGCTCGGCAACTAATGAAAAACTGTTTTTT. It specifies CASATSSATNEKLFF.

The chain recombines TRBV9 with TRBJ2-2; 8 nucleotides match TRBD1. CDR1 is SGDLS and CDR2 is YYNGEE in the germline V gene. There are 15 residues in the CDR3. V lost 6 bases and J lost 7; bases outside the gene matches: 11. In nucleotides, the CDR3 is TGTGCCAGCACTGACTCGACAGGGGAGGTCGGGGAGCTGTTTTTT. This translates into CASTDSTGEVGELFF. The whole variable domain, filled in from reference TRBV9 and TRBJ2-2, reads DSGVTQTPKHLITATGQRVTLRCSPRSGDLSVYWYQQSLDQGLQFLIQYYNGEERAKGNILERFSAQQFPDLHSELNLSSLELGDSALYFCASTDSTGEVGELFFGEGSRLTVL.

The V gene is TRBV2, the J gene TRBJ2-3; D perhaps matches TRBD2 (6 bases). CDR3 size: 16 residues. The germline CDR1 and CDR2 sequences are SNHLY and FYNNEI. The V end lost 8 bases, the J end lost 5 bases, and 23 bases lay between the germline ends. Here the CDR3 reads CASDKRIGLQGDTQYF. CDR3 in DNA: TGTGCCAGCGACAAGAGGATTGGACTACAAGGAGATACGCAGTATTTT.

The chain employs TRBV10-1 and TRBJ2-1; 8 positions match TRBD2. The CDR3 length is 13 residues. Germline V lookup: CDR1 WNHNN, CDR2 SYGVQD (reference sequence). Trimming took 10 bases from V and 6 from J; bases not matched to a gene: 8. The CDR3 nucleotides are TGCGCCAAGAGCGGGAGAATACGCAATGAGCAGTTCTTC. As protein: CAKSGRIRNEQFF.

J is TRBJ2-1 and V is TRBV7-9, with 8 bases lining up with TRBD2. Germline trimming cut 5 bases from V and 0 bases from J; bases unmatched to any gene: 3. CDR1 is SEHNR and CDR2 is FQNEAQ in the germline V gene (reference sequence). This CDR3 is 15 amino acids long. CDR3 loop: CASSASGSSYNEQFF. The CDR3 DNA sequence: TGTGCCAGCAGCGCAAGCGGGAGCTCCTACAATGAGCAGTTCTTC.

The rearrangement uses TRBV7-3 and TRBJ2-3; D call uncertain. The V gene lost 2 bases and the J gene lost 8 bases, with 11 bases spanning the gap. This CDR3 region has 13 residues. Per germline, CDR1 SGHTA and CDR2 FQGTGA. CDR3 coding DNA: TGTGCCAGCAGCTTATGGGCGTTCGGTACGCAGTATTTT. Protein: CASSLWAFGTQYF.